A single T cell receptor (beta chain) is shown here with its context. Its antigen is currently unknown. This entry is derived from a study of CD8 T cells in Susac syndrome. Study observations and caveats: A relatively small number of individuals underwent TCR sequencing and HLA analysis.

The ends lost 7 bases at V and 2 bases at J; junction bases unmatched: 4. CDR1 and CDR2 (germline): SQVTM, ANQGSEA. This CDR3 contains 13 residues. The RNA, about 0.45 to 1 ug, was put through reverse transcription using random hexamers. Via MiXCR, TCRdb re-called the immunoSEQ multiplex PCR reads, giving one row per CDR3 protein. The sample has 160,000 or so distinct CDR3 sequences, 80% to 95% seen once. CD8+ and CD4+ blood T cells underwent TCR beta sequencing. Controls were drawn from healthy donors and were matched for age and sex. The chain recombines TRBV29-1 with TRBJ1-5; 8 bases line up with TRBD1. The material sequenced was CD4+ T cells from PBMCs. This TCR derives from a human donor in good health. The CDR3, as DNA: TGCAGCGCGGAGACAGGGGGCAATCAGCCCCAGCATTTT. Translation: CSAETGGNQPQHF. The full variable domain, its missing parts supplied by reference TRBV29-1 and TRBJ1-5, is SAVISQKPSRDICQRGTSLTIQCQVDSQVTMMFWYRQQPGQSLTLIATANQGSEATYESGFVIDKFPISRPNLTFSTLTVSNMSPEDSSIYLCSAETGGNQPQHFGDGTRLSIL.